The clone carrying this T cell receptor (beta chain) appeared a few times. The CDR3 is 14 amino acids. The ends lost 6 bases at V and 8 bases at J; junction bases unmatched: 9. CDR1 is ENHRY, CDR2 SYGVKD, per germline. One entry per CDR3 protein results from TCRdb running MiXCR on the 5' RACE reads. The sample lists 520,000 or so distinct CDR3 sequences, 22% seen once, with about 0.93% in the top ten. The sample originates from a study of identical twins. These same data were also listed under a study on T cells expressing NK-cell markers.

The chain is built from TRBV10-3 and TRBJ1-2; 10 bases line up with TRBD1. What was sequenced was CD4+ T cells sorted from blood. The receptor's source is a woman between 18 and 29 years old in good health. CDR3 protein: CAIRQGQGESGYTF. The CDR3 coding sequence is TGTGCCATCAGACAAGGACAGGGGGAGAGCGGCTACACCTTC.